These T cell receptor beta chains were read from a single sample in a study of early T cells in non-severe SARS-CoV-2 infection. TCRdb independently ran MiXCR on the 5' RACE reads; one entry per CDR3 protein. Altogether about 80,000 distinct CDR3 sequences are present, over 9% being singletons, with the ten largest covering approximately 4.8%. The specimen sequenced was whole blood. The receptors originated from an adult who was a healthcare worker with PCR-confirmed SARS-CoV-2 infection or an uninfected control (not recorded which). Both conserved end residues are part of each CDR3. D genes are given only for firm matches. Clone size, where shown, is once, few, many, or a class for clones that have expanded.

d_call	clone_size	v_call	j_call	cdr3_nt	cdr3_aa
-	many	TRBV7-8	TRBJ2-2	TGTGCCAGCAGCACGGGGAGCGGGGAGCTGTTTTTT	CASSTGSGELFF
-	many	TRBV18	TRBJ2-3	TGTGCCAGCTCACGGGACCCTACAGGATTCTTTCCCTCGGATACGCAGTATTTT	CASSRDPTGFFPSDTQYF
TRBD2	many	TRBV7-8	TRBJ2-3	TGTGCCAGCAGCTTAGGAACGGCGGGAGGGCCTGACCCGCAGTATTTT	CASSLGTAGGPDPQYF
TRBD2	many	TRBV2	TRBJ2-2	TGTGCCAGCAGTGAAACTAGCGGAAACACCGGGGAGCTGTTTTTT	CASSETSGNTGELFF
-	few	TRBV3-1	TRBJ2-3	TGTGCCAGCAGCCAAGATCTGTCCACAGATACGCAGTATTTT	CASSQDLSTDTQYF
-	-	TRBV6-4	TRBJ1-1	TGTGCCAGCAGCTACGGGAGAGGGACTGAAGCTTTCTTT	CASSYGRGTEAFF
TRBD1	many	TRBV29-1	TRBJ1-4	TGCAGCGTTGGACAGGGGAGAGAAAAACTGTTTTTT	CSVGQGREKLFF
-	many	TRBV12-3/TRBV12-4	TRBJ1-1	TGTGCCAGCAGTTTCGGGATGAACACTGAAGCTTTCTTT	CASSFGMNTEAFF
-	many	TRBV2	TRBJ2-1	TGTGCCAGCAGTGATTTGCGGGAAAAGATCCGCTACAATGAGCAGTTCTTC	CASSDLREKIRYNEQFF
TRBD2	many	TRBV15	TRBJ2-7	TGTGCCACCAGCAGAGGGACTAGCGGAAGCTCCTACGAGCAGTACTTC	CATSRGTSGSSYEQYF
-	many	TRBV7-9	TRBJ1-4	TGTGCCAGCAGCTTAGGAGGGCAGGCTAATGAAAAACTGTTTTTT	CASSLGGQANEKLFF
-	few	TRBV19	TRBJ1-2	TGTGCCAGTAGTACACAAGGGGGAAATGGCTACACCTTC	CASSTQGGNGYTF
-	many	TRBV7-3	TRBJ2-7	TGTGCCAGCAGCCTTAGCGGCCTGATCTCCTACGAGCAGTACTTC	CASSLSGLISYEQYF
-	many	TRBV13	TRBJ2-3	TGTGCCAGCAGCTTAGCTCGCGGGTCAGATACGCAGTATTTT	CASSLARGSDTQYF
-	few	TRBV30	TRBJ2-1	TGTGCCTGGAGTTCTTACCCTCATGAGCAGTTCTTC	CAWSSYPHEQFF
-	-	TRBV9	TRBJ1-4	TGTGCCAGCAGCGTGGGGGTGCAATCCGAAAAACTGTTTTTT	CASSVGVQSEKLFF
TRBD2	few	TRBV20-1	TRBJ2-4	TGCAGTGCGGTCAGGGGGCTAGCGGGAGTCACCAAAAACATTCAGTACTTC	CSAVRGLAGVTKNIQYF
-	few	TRBV7-9	TRBJ2-7	TGTGCCAGCAGCCACCACTTGGGCAGTCAGCACGAGCAGTACTTC	CASSHHLGSQHEQYF
-	few	TRBV7-9	TRBJ1-3	TGTGCCTGGAAGAGCTCTGGAAACACCATATATTTT	CAWKSSGNTIYF
TRBD1	many	TRBV19	TRBJ2-6	TGTGCCAGCGGGACAGGGGGGCTCTCTGGGGCCAACGTCCTGACTTTC	CASGTGGLSGANVLTF
-	-	TRBV5-1	TRBJ2-2	TGCGCCAGCAGCCAAAACCTGGTAGGCGGGGAGCTGTTTTTT	CASSQNLVGGELFF
TRBD1	-	TRBV3-1	TRBJ2-2	TGTGCCAGCAGCCAGTACAGGGGGACGACCGGGGAGCTGTTTTTT	CASSQYRGTTGELFF
-	-	TRBV7-9	TRBJ1-6	TGTGCCAGCAGCTTAGAGTCCGGGTCCGGATCACCCCTCCACTTT	CASSLESGSGSPLHF
-	many	TRBV20-1	TRBJ1-3	TGCAGTGCTGTCGGACTCTCTGGAAACACCATATATTTT	CSAVGLSGNTIYF
TRBD1	few	TRBV28	TRBJ2-7	TGTGCCAGCAGTGACAGGGACCCCCGCGGATACGAGCAGTACTTC	CASSDRDPRGYEQYF
TRBD2	-	TRBV6-2/TRBV6-3	TRBJ2-1	TGTGCCACCAAAACGGGACTAGGTTCTTCCTACAATGAGCAGTTCTTC	CATKTGLGSSYNEQFF
-	-	TRBV7-2	TRBJ2-1	TGTGCCAGCAGCTTAGGTCTAAACGATGAGCAGTTCTTC	CASSLGLNDEQFF
-	many	TRBV30	TRBJ1-2	TGTGCCTGGAGTGCGTTACAGGGCTACACCTTC	CAWSALQGYTF
-	many	TRBV11-2	TRBJ2-1	TGTGCCAGCAGCTTATCTCCCCGGGGGCCATCCTACAATGAGCAGTTCTTC	CASSLSPRGPSYNEQFF
-	-	TRBV10-3	TRBJ2-5	TGTGCCATCAGCGGGGGTCGGACAGAAGAGACCCAGTACTTC	CAISGGRTEETQYF
TRBD2	many	TRBV11-2	TRBJ2-1	TGTGCCAGCTCTTCCTTGTTTAGCGGGACATCCTACAATGAGCAGTTCTTC	CASSSLFSGTSYNEQFF
TRBD2	few	TRBV24-1	TRBJ2-5	TGTGCCATCGGGACTAGCGGCCAAGAGACCCAGTACTTC	CAIGTSGQETQYF
TRBD1	-	TRBV20-1	TRBJ2-7	TGCAGTGCTCTAGACAGGGGGTTCCACGAGCAGTACTTC	CSALDRGFHEQYF
-	-	TRBV20-1	TRBJ2-5	TGCAGTGCTAGAGCCGCGGGGCCTGTCAGGGAGACCCAGTACTTC	CSARAAGPVRETQYF
-	-	TRBV5-1	TRBJ2-7	TGCGCCAGCAGCTTGGCCGCGGCTGGGGAGCAGTACTTC	CASSLAAAGEQYF
-	-	TRBV20-1	TRBJ2-3	TGCAGTGGTGACCGGGGGGATACGCAGTATTTT	CSGDRGDTQYF
TRBD2	many	TRBV11-2	TRBJ2-5	TGTGCCAGCAGCTTACTCCGGACTAGCGGGAAGGGAGTAACGGGAGAGACCCAGTACTTC	CASSLLRTSGKGVTGETQYF
-	many	TRBV11-3	TRBJ1-2	TGTGCCAGCAGCCCAATCGAGGACACGGGAGGAGGCTACACCTTC	CASSPIEDTGGGYTF
TRBD1	-	TRBV14	TRBJ2-6	TGTGCCAGCAGCCAAGGACAGACAGGGGTCGGGGCCAACGTCCTGACTTTC	CASSQGQTGVGANVLTF
-	-	TRBV4-1	TRBJ1-1	TGCGCCAGCAGCCAAATAGAGTCCTCCGGGCAAGATGAAGCTTTCTTT	CASSQIESSGQDEAFF